The 25 T cell receptor beta chains in this list originate from one sample, sequenced in a study of blood T cell repertoires in COVID-19. Sequencing used immunoSEQ multiplex PCR; TCRdb keeps in-frame clones, though not all of them. The sample holds around 300,000 clones; about 91% are singletons and the top ten take under 2%. Input material: peripheral blood. The receptors derive from a woman aged 30 to 39 with COVID-19, enrolled during active disease.

The V and J genes are TRBV2 and TRBJ1-2, with TRBD1 as a possible D gene (5 bases). Germline V gene sequence: CDR1 SNHLY, CDR2 FYNNEI. V dropped 4 bases and J dropped 3 bases, with 9 bases sitting between them. The CDR3 consists of 13 residues. CDR3 nucleotides: TGTGCCAGCAGTGTTGCAGGGTACTATGGCTACACCTTC. Its translation: CASSVAGYYGYTF.

V gene TRBV28 combines with J gene TRBJ2-3; no reliable D call. The CDR3 runs to 13 residues. The V end lost 4 bases, the J end lost 5 bases, and 10 bases lay between the germline ends. The germline CDR1 and CDR2 sequences are MDHEN and SYDVKM. CDR3 bases: TGTGCCAGCAGTTCGGGTCGTCAAGATACGCAGTATTTT. Amino acid sequence: CASSSGRQDTQYF. The full variable domain, rest sourced from reference TRBV28 and TRBJ2-3, is DVKVTQSSRYLVKRTGEKVFLECVQDMDHENMFWYRQDPGLGLRLIYFSYDVKMKEKGDIPEGYSVSREKKERFSLILESASTNQTSMYLCASSSGRQDTQYFGPGTRLTVL.

The V and J genes are TRBV11-2 and TRBJ2-3; 9 bases are shared with TRBD2. Germline V gives CDR1 SGHAT, CDR2 FQNNGV. V trimming: 1 base; J trimming: 6 bases; junction bases outside the gene matches: 2. The CDR3 is 14 amino acids. For the CDR3, the DNA is TGTGCCAGCAGCTTAGGCAGCGGGGGGGATACGCAGTATTTT. This sequence encodes CASSLGSGGDTQYF.

The gene calls are TRBV11-2 and TRBJ2-2; 9 bases map to TRBD1. Germline V gene data show CDR1 as SGHAT and CDR2 as FQNNGV. With 5 bases clipped from V and 5 bases from J, the junction kept 12 bases outside the gene matches. The CDR3 is 17 residues long. Written as DNA, the CDR3 is TGTGCCAGCAGCCTGCATTCGGGACAGGGCCAGACCGGGGAGCTGTTTTTT. It yields the protein CASSLHSGQGQTGELFF.

This clone was detected a few times. CDR3 in DNA: TGTGCCAGCAGCACCCGGACTAGGGCGAACACCGGGGAGCTGTTTTTT. As protein: CASSTRTRANTGELFF. The V and J genes are TRBV7-6 and TRBJ2-2, with 7 bases identical to TRBD2. The CDR3 contains 16 residues. Germline lookup yields CDR1 SGHVS and CDR2 FNYEAQ. V was pared by 5 bases and J by 0 bases, with 6 bases of the junction left unmatched.

The chain links TRBV15 to TRBJ1-2; D might be TRBD1 (5 bases). Germline assignment: CDR1 LNHNV and CDR2 YYDKDF (reference sequence). This CDR3 has 15 residues. Trimming pared 0 bases from V and 7 bases from J, leaving 15 bases between. CDR3 nucleotide sequence: TGTGCCACCAGCAGAGATTCGGGCAGGGCTGTTGGCTACACCTTC. This sequence encodes CATSRDSGRAVGYTF. Full variable domain (remainder filled in from reference TRBV15 and TRBJ1-2): DAMVIQNPRYQVTQFGKPVTLSCSQTLNHNVMYWYQQKSSQAPKLLFHYYDKDFNNEADTPDNFQSRRPNTSFCFLDIRSPGLGDTAMYLCATSRDSGRAVGYTFGSGTRLTVV.

The sample holds a few counts of this clone. This rearrangement joins TRBV14 to TRBJ1-2; tentatively, D is TRBD1 (5 bases). Looked up from germline, CDR1 is SGHDN and CDR2 is FVKESK. The CDR3 has 13 amino acids. Trimming stripped 1 base from V and 4 bases from J, with 7 bases between. DNA for the CDR3: TGTGCCAGCAGCCAAGTGGGGCGCTATGGCTACACCTTC. Translating gives CASSQVGRYGYTF.

This chain connects TRBV5-1 to TRBJ2-1, with 9 bases fitting TRBD2. Losses at the gene ends were 0 bases for V and 8 bases for J; bases not matched to a gene: 9. The CDR3 sequence is 16 residues long. Germline V gene sequence: CDR1 SGHRS, CDR2 YFSETQ. The CDR3 region is CASSLVSRGGFDEQFF. The CDR3, as DNA: TGCGCCAGCAGCTTGGTTTCGCGGGGGGGCTTCGATGAGCAGTTCTTC.

The chain recombines TRBV7-9 with TRBJ1-1; 7 nucleotides match TRBD1. J gave up 5 bases and V 4 bases, and 7 bases lay outside the gene matches. CDR3 length: 14 amino acids. Germline CDR1 and CDR2: SEHNR and FQNEAQ (reference sequence). CDR3 sequence reads: CASSSFDRATEAFF. The CDR3 DNA is TGTGCCAGCAGCTCGTTTGACAGGGCGACTGAAGCTTTCTTT. Combining the CDR3 with reference TRBV7-9 and TRBJ1-1 gives the whole variable domain DTGVSQNPRHKITKRGQNVTFRCDPISEHNRLYWYRQTLGQGPEFLTYFQNEAQLEKSRLLSDRFSAERPKGSFSTLEIQRTEQGDSAMYLCASSSFDRATEAFFGQGTRLTVV.

The genes are TRBV28 and TRBJ2-5; 7 nucleotides line up with TRBD1. Germline CDR1 reads MDHEN; CDR2 reads SYDVKM. Trimming took 6 bases from V and 4 from J; bases not matched to a gene: 14. CDR3 length equals 16 residues. The CDR3 DNA reads TGTGCCAGCAGCCTACCCGTTCCCCAGGGGGTAGAGACCCAGTACTTC. This gives the protein CASSLPVPQGVETQYF.

This rearrangement joins TRBV6-5 to TRBJ1-2; D possibly corresponds to TRBD1 (6 bases). The CDR3 runs to 13 residues. Per germline, CDR1 MNHEY and CDR2 SVGAGI. V shed 7 bases and J shed 6 bases, with 15 bases lying between them. Here the CDR3 reads CASTRLGANGYTF. CDR3 nucleotide sequence: TGTGCCAGCACCCGGCTGGGGGCTAATGGCTACACCTTC.

The chain couples TRBV4-1 to TRBJ1-4; 7 nucleotides match TRBD1. This CDR3 contains 15 residues. Per germline, CDR1 MGHRA and CDR2 YSYEKL. After removal of 0 bases from V and 7 bases from J, the junction contained 5 bases not matched to a gene. The CDR3: CASSQERQGGEKLFF. CDR3 DNA sequence: TGCGCCAGCAGCCAAGAACGACAGGGCGGTGAAAAACTGTTTTTT.

The chain is built from TRBV10-2 and TRBJ1-2, with no clear D. The CDR3 is made up of 14 amino acids. Trimming removed 4 bases at V and 7 bases at J, with 16 bases between. CDR1 is WSHSY and CDR2 is SAAADI in the germline V gene. The CDR3 sequence is CASSVGRLSPGYTF. DNA for the CDR3: TGCGCCAGCAGTGTCGGCAGGCTCTCACCTGGCTACACCTTC.

The rearrangement links TRBV5-4 to TRBJ2-1; 11 bases are a match to TRBD2. V lost 4 bases and J lost 6; bases outside the gene matches: 6. This CDR3 has 15 residues. Germline lookup yields CDR1 SGHNT and CDR2 YYREEE (reference sequence). The CDR3 region has the DNA TGTGCCAGCAGCCAGGTAGCGGGGGGGTTCAATGAGCAGTTCTTC. Amino acid sequence: CASSQVAGGFNEQFF.

The chain is built from TRBV29-1 and TRBJ2-1; 8 bases align to TRBD1. CDR3 length: 13 residues. Looked up from germline, CDR1 is SQVTM and CDR2 is ANQGSEA. J lost 2 bases, V lost 6 bases, and 3 bases had no gene match. Here the CDR3 reads CSVWDRTYNEQFF. CDR3 nucleotides: TGCAGCGTCTGGGACAGGACCTACAATGAGCAGTTCTTC.

The CDR3 sequence: CASSLRPGGGVAEAFF. CDR3 nucleotides: TGCGCCAGCAGCTTGAGGCCAGGGGGCGGTGTCGCTGAAGCTTTCTTT. This sequence joins TRBV5-1 and TRBJ1-1; 8 bases agree with TRBD1. V was clipped by 1 base and J by 6 bases; unmatched bases: 11. The CDR3 length is 16 residues. The germline V gene encodes CDR1 SGHRS and CDR2 YFSETQ.

This clone came up a few times. This chain connects TRBV2 to TRBJ1-2, with 8 bases matching TRBD1. V dropped 8 bases and J dropped 4; count of bases not matched to a gene: 6. The CDR3 consists of 13 residues. Per germline, CDR1 SNHLY and CDR2 FYNNEI. CDR3: CASELGQGYGYTF. Here the CDR3 DNA reads TGTGCCAGCGAACTTGGACAGGGCTATGGCTACACCTTC.

In this sample, this clone turned up once. The chain joins TRBV3-1 (or the pseudogene TRBV3-2) to TRBJ1-1; D gene uncertain. V shed 0 bases and J shed 1 base, with 3 bases lying between them. There are 13 residues in the CDR3. Per germline, CDR1 LGHDT and CDR2 YNNKEL (reference sequence). DNA of the CDR3: TGTGCCAGCAGCCAAGACAGGAACACTGAAGCTTTCTTT. Protein product: CASSQDRNTEAFF.

This sequence joins TRBV2 and TRBJ1-1, with D perhaps matching TRBD1 (5 bases). In germline, CDR1 is SNHLY, CDR2 FYNNEI. Trimming took off 1 base at V and 5 bases at J, with 11 bases between the two ends. The CDR3 spans 14 residues. In DNA form, the CDR3 reads TGTGCCAGCAGTGAAGATGATCGGGGGACTGAAGCTTTCTTT. Protein sequence: CASSEDDRGTEAFF.

The chain carries TRBV4-2 and TRBJ2-2; TRBD1 aligns across 7 bases. Germline V gene data show CDR1 as LGHNA and CDR2 as YNFKEQ. Trimming removed 1 base from V and 5 bases from J; junction bases left unmatched: 7. The CDR3 runs to 16 residues. CDR3 coding DNA: TGTGCCAGCAGCCAAGGAGGGACAGTTTTGACCGGGGAGCTGTTTTTT. Translating it yields CASSQGGTVLTGELFF.

The chain employs TRBV2 and TRBJ1-4; 9 bases agree with TRBD1. V lost 4 bases to trimming and J lost 3 bases; unmatched junction nucleotides: 3. This CDR3 has 15 amino acids. The V gene's germline CDR1 is SNHLY and CDR2 FYNNEI. The CDR3 DNA is TGTGCCAGCAGTGGACAGGGGGTATCTAATGAAAAACTGTTTTTT. This encodes CASSGQGVSNEKLFF.

As for this clone: Distinct nucleotide sequences in the sample also encode this CDR3. V and J are TRBV7-9 and TRBJ1-6, with D uncertain. V was trimmed by 1 base and J by 0 bases, leaving 4 bases between them. The CDR3 covers 15 residues. Germline CDR1 and CDR2: SEHNR and FQNEAQ (reference sequence). CDR3 coding DNA: TGTGCCAGCAGCTTAGTTAGCTCCTATAATTCACCCCTCCACTTT. Its protein is CASSLVSSYNSPLHF.

The chain uses TRBV5-1 and TRBJ2-3, with D maybe TRBD1 (6 bases). Between the trimmed V and J ends, which lost 0 bases and 6 bases, there was a span of 11 bases. The CDR3 loop spans 14 amino acids. Germline-derived CDR1 and CDR2 are SGHRS and YFSETQ. The CDR3 protein is CASSLEQGFDTQYF. CDR3 bases: TGCGCCAGCAGCTTGGAGCAGGGGTTTGATACGCAGTATTTT.

This chain connects TRBV2 to TRBJ1-5, with D uncertain. V lost 3 bases and J lost 2, with 8 bases in between. This CDR3 is built from 14 residues. Germline CDR1 SNHLY, CDR2 FYNNEI. For the CDR3, the DNA is TGTGCCAGCAGTGATGGCTTTGGCAATCAGCCCCAGCATTTT. This gives the protein CASSDGFGNQPQHF.

This clone has only one observation. The rearrangement joins TRBV27 to TRBJ2-7, with TRBD2 as a possible D gene (5 bases). The CDR3 length is 13 residues. The germline gives CDR1 MNHEY, CDR2 SMNVEV (reference sequence). V lost 3 bases and J 5 bases, leaving 11 bases between the germline ends. The CDR3 DNA sequence: TGTGCCAGCAGTTTGAGGGCCGGCCACGAGCAGTACGTC. This encodes CASSLRAGHEQYV.